Below are 26 T cell receptor beta chains sequenced from a single sample in a study of T cell repertoires in cytomegalovirus infection (dated 2019 in TCRdb). Instrument on record: Illumina HiSeq 1500. The raw public reads went through TCRdb reprocessing: fastp at Q25, MiXCR clone calling, in-frame beta chains kept. Records with the same CDR3 protein are collapsed into one entry carrying the most frequent genes and DNA. This sample gives more than 200,000 distinct CDR3 sequences in total; roughly 10% of them show up just once. Of the sample, approximately 16% is held by the ten largest clones. Sequencing used PBMCs. The origin of the receptors is a human donor in good health (CMV status not recorded). Some clones in this sample may be carry-over from other donors' samples.

This clonotype occurred many times. The gene calls are TRBV29-1 and TRBJ2-1, with D maybe TRBD1 (5 bases). Germline CDR1 and CDR2: SQVTM and ANQGSEA. V lost 1 base and J 0 bases, leaving 13 bases between the germline ends. The CDR3 is made up of 16 amino acids. The CDR3: CSVEAGRASSYNEQFF. The CDR3 DNA reads TGCAGCGTTGAAGCAGGCAGGGCGAGCTCCTACAATGAGCAGTTCTTC.

This clonotype was counted between two and nine times. This chain joins TRBV2 and TRBJ1-5, with 7 bases identical to TRBD1. Germline V lookup: CDR1 SNHLY, CDR2 FYNNEI. The CDR3 contains 17 residues. V shed 8 bases, J shed 0 bases, and the junction held 13 bases outside the gene matches. The CDR3 coding sequence is TGTGCCAGCCGGGGAGCTCCGGGACAGATTAGCAATCAGCCCCAGCATTTT. It is translated as CASRGAPGQISNQPQHF.

This clonotype was counted at least ten times. The rearrangement uses TRBV11-2 and TRBJ1-5; 9 bases map to TRBD1. This CDR3 region has 16 residues. Germline V CDR1 and CDR2: SGHAT, FQNNGV. The J segment lost 3 bases and the V segment lost 3 bases, leaving 6 bases of the junction unmatched. The CDR3 nucleotides are TGTGCCAGCAGCTTCCCCCGGGACAGGGTCAATCAGCCCCAGCATTTT. This codes for CASSFPRDRVNQPQHF.

This clonotype was detected only a few times. The chain has TRBV7-2 and TRBJ2-7, with 8 positions matching TRBD1. Per germline, CDR1 SGHTA and CDR2 FQGNSA. The CDR3 contains 14 residues. Unmatched junction bases numbered 6, after V lost 2 bases and J lost 6 bases. The CDR3 here is CASSLLVDRAEQYF. In DNA, the CDR3 is TGTGCCAGCAGCTTACTGGTGGACAGGGCCGAGCAGTACTTC.

The chain combines TRBV6-2 or TRBV6-3 with TRBJ2-1; D may be TRBD1 (6 bases). V lost 1 base, J lost 3 bases, and 10 bases lay in between. The CDR3 totals 15 residues. In germline, CDR1 is MNHEY, CDR2 SVGEGT. CDR3 DNA sequence: TGTGCCAGCAGTTACTTGAAGGGGGTCTACAATGAGCAGTTCTTC. Its translation: CASSYLKGVYNEQFF.

The chain has TRBV9 and TRBJ1-2; a weak D match, TRBD1 (6 bases). The germline V gene has CDR1 SGDLS and CDR2 YYNGEE. V gave up 1 base and J gave up 7 bases, with 11 bases separating them. The CDR3 spans 13 residues. CDR3 bases: TGTGCCAGCAGCGTACAGGGGCGGGGTGGCTACACCTTC. Translating it yields CASSVQGRGGYTF.

This clonotype showed up many times. This chain connects TRBV19 to TRBJ1-1; 7 bases align to TRBD1. CDR1 is LNHDA, CDR2 SQIVND, per germline (reference sequence). The CDR3 sequence is 14 residues long. Germline trimming cut 6 bases from V and 0 bases from J; bases unmatched to any gene: 4. The CDR3 spells CASSPTGMNTEAFF. CDR3 DNA sequence: TGTGCCAGTAGCCCGACAGGGATGAACACTGAAGCTTTCTTT.

This clonotype was counted once. DNA for the CDR3: TGTGCCAGCAGCCCCGGGGAGAATTACCAAGAGACCCAGTACTTC. Its protein product is CASSPGENYQETQYF. The rearrangement links TRBV5-5 to TRBJ2-5, with D possibly matching TRBD2 (5 bases). Trimming removed 4 bases at V and 0 bases at J, with 13 bases between. The CDR3 length is 15 residues. Germline lookup yields CDR1 SGHKS and CDR2 YYEKEE (reference sequence).

A few counts support this clonotype. V gene TRBV28 combines with J gene TRBJ2-1; D ambiguous. Trimming cost V 6 bases and J 9 bases, with 12 bases left between them. The germline V gene has CDR1 MDHEN and CDR2 SYDVKM. This CDR3 has 12 amino acids. In DNA form, the CDR3 reads TGTGCCAGCAGCGAGTCCGTGGGTGAGCAGTTCTTC. It translates to CASSESVGEQFF.

CDR3: CASSPGPYSYEQYF. In DNA form, the CDR3 reads TGTGCCAGCAGCCCAGGGCCGTATTCCTACGAGCAGTACTTC. The chain has TRBV7-2 and TRBJ2-7; tentative D call: TRBD1 (5 bases). Germline CDR1 is SGHTA and CDR2 is FQGNSA. V shed 5 bases and J shed 1 base, with 12 bases lying between them. This CDR3 contains 14 residues. Supplemented by reference TRBV7-2 and TRBJ2-7, the full variable domain reads GAGVSQSPSNKVTEKGKDVELRCDPISGHTALYWYRQSLGQGLEFLIYFQGNSAPDKSGLPSDRFSAERTGGSVSTLTIQRTQQEDSAVYLCASSPGPYSYEQYFGPGTRLTVT.

Concerning this clonotype itself: A much larger clone lies one base from this, so it may be a read error. The gene calls are TRBV10-2 and TRBJ2-3; 12 nucleotides line up with TRBD2. CDR1 WSHSY and CDR2 SAAADI come from the germline V gene. V lost 10 bases, J lost 9 bases, and 8 bases stayed unmatched. The CDR3 has 13 amino acids. CDR3 DNA: TGCGCCAACAGACTAGCGGGAGAGCACACGCAGTATTTT. Encoded protein: CANRLAGEHTQYF.

The rearrangement uses TRBV11-3 and TRBJ1-1; 7 positions match TRBD1. V shed 7 bases and J 1 base; nucleotides not matched to a gene: 6. The germline gives CDR1 SGHNT, CDR2 YENEEA. The CDR3 extends over 14 amino acids. CDR3: CASTPGQTNTEAFF. The CDR3 DNA sequence: TGTGCCAGCACTCCGGGACAGACGAACACTGAAGCTTTCTTT.

Worth noting for this clonotype: This could be a read error, since a much larger clone is one nucleotide away. The V call is TRBV2, the J call TRBJ1-4; no definite D call. This CDR3 is built from 14 residues. Germline assignment: CDR1 SNHLY and CDR2 FYNNEI. The CDR3 region is CASSTQRPNGKLFF. CDR3 DNA sequence: TGTGCCAGCAGTACACAGCGACCTAATGGAAAACTGTTTTTT.

This clonotype was picked up many times. The chain links TRBV7-6 to TRBJ2-5; D is uncertain. This CDR3 is built from 14 residues. Germline V gene data show CDR1 as SGHVS and CDR2 as FNYEAQ. Trimming removed 0 bases from V and 5 bases from J, with 10 bases in between. The DNA of the CDR3 is TGTGCCAGCAGCTTAGCCTTAGGAACGGAGACCCAGTACTTC. Protein: CASSLALGTETQYF. The full variable domain, completed using reference TRBV7-6 and TRBJ2-5, is GAGVSQSPRYKVTKRGQDVALRCDPISGHVSLYWYRQALGQGPEFLTYFNYEAQQDKSGLPNDRFSAERPEGSISTLTIQRTEQRDSAMYRCASSLALGTETQYFGPGTRLLVL.

This clonotype was counted only a few times. The chain employs TRBV7-2 and TRBJ2-3; D is uncertain. With 5 bases removed from V and 7 bases from J, the gap between germline ends came to 4 bases. Per germline, CDR1 SGHTA and CDR2 FQGNSA. The CDR3 loop spans 10 amino acids. CDR3 nucleotides: TGTGCCAGCAGCCACAATACGCAGTATTTT. Translating gives CASSHNTQYF.

This clonotype occurred a few times. This chain connects TRBV6-2 or TRBV6-3 to TRBJ2-1; D possibly corresponds to TRBD2 (6 bases). The V gene's germline CDR1 is MNHEY and CDR2 SVGEGT. The CDR3 is made up of 15 amino acids. Trimming took off 2 bases at V and 3 bases at J, with 11 bases between the two ends. In DNA form, the CDR3 reads TGTGCCAGCAGTTACAGGCGGGGCTACTACAATGAGCAGTTCTTC. Its protein product is CASSYRRGYYNEQFF.

A few counts support this clonotype. This chain connects TRBV20-1 to TRBJ1-5, with 9 bases lining up with TRBD1. This CDR3 is built from 14 residues. Germline V CDR1 and CDR2: DFQATT, SNEGSKA (reference sequence). The ends lost 5 bases at V and 3 bases at J; junction bases unmatched: 5. The CDR3 reads CSARTGVYNQPQHF. The CDR3 DNA reads TGCAGTGCTCGGACAGGGGTTTACAATCAGCCCCAGCATTTT.

This clonotype was counted at least ten times. This chain links TRBV29-1 with TRBJ2-7; TRBD1 is a possible D gene (6 bases). Germline V gene sequence: CDR1 SQVTM, CDR2 ANQGSEA. The CDR3 contains 12 residues. The V gene lost 8 bases and the J gene lost 2 bases, with 13 bases spanning the gap. The CDR3 spells CSTWTATYEQYF. The CDR3 DNA sequence: TGCAGCACCTGGACAGCAACCTACGAGCAGTACTTC.

The chain recombines TRBV12-3 or TRBV12-4 with TRBJ2-1, with TRBD2 matching over 8 bases. The ends lost 6 bases at V and 3 bases at J; junction bases unmatched: 7. CDR3 size: 15 residues. CDR3 loop: CASRVASGGYNEQFF. The CDR3 DNA follows: TGTGCCAGCAGGGTCGCAAGCGGGGGCTACAATGAGCAGTTCTTC.

This clonotype occurred many times. The rearrangement joins TRBV4-3 to TRBJ2-3, with D hard to call. V lost 0 bases and J 5 bases, leaving 12 bases between the germline ends. CDR3 length: 15 residues. The germline V gene encodes CDR1 LGHNA and CDR2 YSLEER. The CDR3 DNA sequence: TGCGCCAGCAGCCAAGATGGCGGCTCCGGAGATACGCAGTATTTT. This sequence encodes CASSQDGGSGDTQYF.

This clonotype was seen repeatedly, ten times or more. The rearrangement uses TRBV7-2 and TRBJ1-6; 10 positions match TRBD1. This CDR3 region has 15 residues. V dropped 6 bases and J dropped 10; count of bases not matched to a gene: 9. The germline V gene encodes CDR1 SGHTA and CDR2 FQGNSA. Here the CDR3 DNA reads TGTGCCAGCAGTTCACGGACAGGGGGAAGATCACCCCTCCACTTT. Protein sequence: CASSSRTGGRSPLHF. Full variable domain (outside the CDR3, taken from reference TRBV7-2 and TRBJ1-6): GAGVSQSPSNKVTEKGKDVELRCDPISGHTALYWYRQSLGQGLEFLIYFQGNSAPDKSGLPSDRFSAERTGGSVSTLTIQRTQQEDSAVYLCASSSRTGGRSPLHFGNGTRLTVT.

The sample holds many counts of this clonotype. The CDR3 region has the DNA TGTGCCAGCAGCTCCGAGGGACAGGGGTACGAGCAGTACTTC. This gives the protein CASSSEGQGYEQYF. This sequence joins TRBV7-2 and TRBJ2-7, with 10 bases matching TRBD1. V lost 4 bases to trimming and J lost 4 bases; unmatched junction nucleotides: 4. Germline V gene data show CDR1 as SGHTA and CDR2 as FQGNSA. This CDR3 has 14 amino acids.

The table lists this clonotype with a few counts. The V gene is TRBV10-3, the J gene TRBJ2-3; 7 bases align to TRBD1. J gave up 1 base and V 6 bases, and 4 bases lay outside the gene matches. CDR3 size: 14 residues. Germline V gene sequence: CDR1 ENHRY, CDR2 SYGVKD. The CDR3 here is CAISPGTGTDTQYF. CDR3 bases: TGTGCCATCAGCCCCGGGACAGGCACAGATACGCAGTATTTT.

This clonotype was observed many times. The chain has TRBV15 and TRBJ2-7; 8 positions match TRBD1. The germline CDR1 and CDR2 sequences are LNHNV and YYDKDF (reference sequence). J was trimmed by 0 bases and V by 3 bases; bases with no gene match: 4. The CDR3 has 15 amino acids. DNA for the CDR3: TGTGCCACCAGCAGGTTGGGACAGGCCTCCTACGAGCAGTACTTC. Amino acid sequence: CATSRLGQASYEQYF.

The J gene is TRBJ2-2, the V gene TRBV23-1; D not certain. TRBV23-1 is placed among ORFs of uncertain function. The V and J ends lost 2 bases and 3 bases respectively, with 22 bases between them. This CDR3 spans 19 amino acids. The CDR3 sequence is CASSQDGGRPQVDTGELFF. The CDR3 coding sequence is TGCGCCAGCAGTCAAGATGGTGGCCGACCCCAGGTTGACACCGGGGAGCTGTTTTTT.

This clonotype appeared many times. V usage is TRBV6-5 and J usage is TRBJ2-7; D remains ambiguous. The length of the CDR3 is 13 residues. Per germline, CDR1 MNHEY and CDR2 SVGAGI. V gave up 7 bases and J gave up 1 base, with 11 bases separating them. The CDR3: CASKGIGSYEQYF. CDR3 sequence (DNA): TGTGCCAGCAAGGGCATAGGATCCTACGAGCAGTACTTC.